Listed below are T cell receptor beta chains from one sample, sequenced in a study of T cells in Graves' hyperthyroidism and ophthalmopathy. TCRdb re-derived calls from the multiplex PCR reads in MiXCR, one entry per CDR3 protein. The repertoire consists of roughly 500,000 distinct CDR3 sequences, with approximately 23% occurring once and the leading ten covering 45% to 55%. The material sequenced was blood. Receptors were obtained from a woman aged 70-85 years with Graves' ophthalmopathy. The CDR3 runs from the conserved cysteine through the conserved F or W. Fields, in order: V gene, J gene, D gene, clone size, CDR3 protein, CDR3 DNA. The D gene is left open where the match is weak. Clone size is not always given. Where it is, it says once, few, many or a class for expanded clones.

v_call: TRBV7-2; j_call: TRBJ2-7; d_call: TRBD2; clone_size: NA; cdr3_aa: CASSRQLAGALYEQYF; cdr3_nt: TGTGCCAGCAGCAGGCAACTAGCGGGAGCGCTGTACGAGCAGTACTTC
v_call: TRBV6-2/TRBV6-3; j_call: TRBJ2-7; d_call: TRBD1; clone_size: few; cdr3_aa: CASSHGTGIEDEQYF; cdr3_nt: TGTGCCAGCAGTCACGGGACAGGTATTGAAGACGAGCAGTACTTC
v_call: TRBV5-1; j_call: TRBJ1-1; d_call: TRBD1; clone_size: NA; cdr3_aa: CASSLEGQGAAEAFF; cdr3_nt: TGCGCCAGCAGCTTGGAGGGACAGGGGGCCGCTGAAGCTTTCTTT
v_call: TRBV12-3/TRBV12-4; j_call: TRBJ1-4; d_call: TRBD1; clone_size: NA; cdr3_aa: CASSGWDRGEKLFF; cdr3_nt: TGTGCCAGCAGTGGCTGGGACAGGGGCGAAAAACTGTTTTTT
v_call: TRBV20-1; j_call: TRBJ2-1; d_call: TRBD2; clone_size: few; cdr3_aa: CSAAPLTSGSYNEQFF; cdr3_nt: TGCAGTGCAGCCCCCCTCACTAGCGGGTCCTACAATGAGCAGTTCTTC
v_call: TRBV27; j_call: TRBJ2-1; d_call: TRBD2; clone_size: few; cdr3_aa: CASSFLAGGFARGNEQFF; cdr3_nt: TGTGCCAGCAGTTTCCTAGCGGGAGGGTTTGCTCGGGGGAATGAGCAGTTCTTC
v_call: TRBV20-1; j_call: TRBJ2-1; d_call: NA; clone_size: NA; cdr3_aa: CSALPTVNNEQFF; cdr3_nt: TGCAGTGCCTTACCGACAGTTAACAATGAGCAGTTCTTC
v_call: TRBV20-1; j_call: TRBJ2-1; d_call: TRBD2; clone_size: NA; cdr3_aa: CSARPLAGVINEQFF; cdr3_nt: TGCAGTGCTAGACCTCTAGCGGGAGTCATCAATGAGCAGTTCTTC
v_call: TRBV5-1; j_call: TRBJ2-7; d_call: NA; clone_size: few; cdr3_aa: CASSPGAIGQQYF; cdr3_nt: TGCGCCAGCAGCCCGGGCGCAATAGGGCAGCAGTACTTC
v_call: TRBV9; j_call: TRBJ2-7; d_call: NA; clone_size: NA; cdr3_aa: CASSSDRLGGYEQYF; cdr3_nt: TGTGCCAGCAGCTCCGACAGGTTAGGGGGCTACGAGCAGTACTTC
v_call: TRBV5-5; j_call: TRBJ2-6; d_call: NA; clone_size: NA; cdr3_aa: CASSFRVRTSGANVLTF; cdr3_nt: TGTGCCAGCAGCTTTCGAGTAAGGACCTCTGGGGCCAACGTCCTGACTTTC
v_call: TRBV18; j_call: TRBJ1-5; d_call: NA; clone_size: many; cdr3_aa: CASSPRFSPNQPQHF; cdr3_nt: TGTGCCAGCTCACCAAGGTTCAGCCCCAATCAGCCCCAGCATTTT
v_call: TRBV30; j_call: TRBJ1-5; d_call: NA; clone_size: few; cdr3_aa: CAWSVTGSQPQHF; cdr3_nt: TGTGCCTGGAGTGTAACAGGGAGCCAGCCCCAGCATTTT
v_call: TRBV7-9; j_call: TRBJ1-5; d_call: NA; clone_size: few; cdr3_aa: CASSLAGSEPQHF; cdr3_nt: TGTGCCAGCAGCTTAGCCGGATCCGAGCCCCAGCATTTT
v_call: TRBV20-1; j_call: TRBJ2-7; d_call: NA; clone_size: NA; cdr3_aa: CSASRDNTYEQYF; cdr3_nt: TGCAGTGCTAGCCGGGACAATACCTACGAGCAGTACTTC
v_call: TRBV20-1; j_call: TRBJ2-7; d_call: TRBD2; clone_size: NA; cdr3_aa: CSARDGRGGYEQYF; cdr3_nt: TGCAGTGCTAGAGACGGGAGGGGAGGGTACGAGCAGTACTTC
v_call: TRBV28; j_call: TRBJ1-4; d_call: NA; clone_size: few; cdr3_aa: CAGKTGTNEKLFF; cdr3_nt: TGTGCCGGGAAGACGGGAACTAATGAAAAACTGTTTTTT
v_call: TRBV7-9; j_call: TRBJ1-3; d_call: TRBD1; clone_size: NA; cdr3_aa: CASSVQGAGNTIYF; cdr3_nt: TGTGCCAGCAGCGTACAGGGGGCTGGAAACACCATATATTTT
v_call: TRBV12-3/TRBV12-4; j_call: TRBJ2-7; d_call: TRBD1; clone_size: few; cdr3_aa: CASSSRTGDIGEQYF; cdr3_nt: TGTGCCAGCAGTTCTCGGACAGGGGATATTGGGGAGCAGTACTTC
v_call: TRBV28; j_call: TRBJ2-2; d_call: TRBD1; clone_size: many; cdr3_aa: CASSAGQGVFANTGELFF; cdr3_nt: TGTGCCAGCAGTGCGGGACAGGGGGTGTTCGCGAACACCGGGGAGCTGTTTTTT
v_call: TRBV5-4; j_call: TRBJ1-2; d_call: NA; clone_size: NA; cdr3_aa: CASSNRSIYGYTF; cdr3_nt: TGTGCCAGCAGCAACAGATCAATCTATGGCTACACCTTC
v_call: TRBV28; j_call: TRBJ1-1; d_call: NA; clone_size: many; cdr3_aa: CASSTRGAQGTEAFF; cdr3_nt: TGTGCCAGCAGTACCCGGGGGGCCCAAGGCACTGAAGCTTTCTTT
v_call: TRBV4-1; j_call: TRBJ2-1; d_call: NA; clone_size: few; cdr3_aa: CASSPAETYPINEQFF; cdr3_nt: TGCGCCAGCAGCCCCGCCGAGACTTACCCTATCAATGAGCAGTTCTTC
v_call: TRBV24-1; j_call: TRBJ2-1; d_call: TRBD2; clone_size: NA; cdr3_aa: CATSAETSGLGQFF; cdr3_nt: TGTGCCACCAGTGCCGAGACTAGCGGCCTCGGGCAGTTCTTC
v_call: TRBV10-1; j_call: TRBJ2-5; d_call: NA; clone_size: many; cdr3_aa: CASSDPNEETQYF; cdr3_nt: TGCGCCAGCAGTGACCCTAACGAAGAGACCCAGTACTTC
v_call: TRBV10-3; j_call: TRBJ2-2; d_call: TRBD2; clone_size: few; cdr3_aa: CAISDGSGVNTGELFF; cdr3_nt: TGTGCCATCAGTGATGGTAGCGGGGTGAACACCGGGGAGCTGTTTTTT
v_call: TRBV3-1; j_call: TRBJ2-1; d_call: NA; clone_size: NA; cdr3_aa: CASSQDLSSYNEQFF; cdr3_nt: TGTGCCAGCAGCCAAGATCTAAGCTCCTACAATGAGCAGTTCTTC
v_call: TRBV5-4; j_call: TRBJ2-5; d_call: NA; clone_size: NA; cdr3_aa: CASTMGGQVGETQYF; cdr3_nt: TGTGCCAGCACTATGGGAGGACAGGTGGGAGAGACCCAGTACTTC